Presented here are 30 T cell receptor beta chains from one specimen sequenced in a study of blood T cell repertoires in COVID-19. The protocol was immunoSEQ multiplex PCR, while the TCRdb copy is restricted to in-frame clones and leaves out a portion. The sample has some 150,000 clones, around 83% seen once; the top ten hold about 9.2%. Sequencing input: PBMCs or T cells enriched from blood (not recorded which). These receptors originate from a man aged 45 to 65 who had recovered from COVID-19.

The chain links TRBV10-3 to TRBJ2-5; the D gene is possibly TRBD1 (6 bases). This CDR3 is 13 amino acids long. Germline assignment: CDR1 ENHRY and CDR2 SYGVKD. Trimming removed 10 bases from V and 0 bases from J, with 12 bases in between. The CDR3: CATYQGNQETQYF. In DNA, the CDR3 is TGTGCCACTTACCAGGGGAACCAAGAGACCCAGTACTTC.

The chain combines TRBV6-5 with TRBJ2-7, with D perhaps TRBD2 (6 bases). V shed 6 bases and J shed 3 bases, with 15 bases lying between them. The CDR3 covers 14 residues. The germline V gene has CDR1 MNHEY and CDR2 SVGAGI. In DNA, the CDR3 is TGTGCCAGCAGCCCCACGGGACTTAACTACGAGCAGTACTTC. It codes for CASSPTGLNYEQYF.

The chain carries TRBV11-2 and TRBJ2-1; 9 bases line up with TRBD2. The ends lost 1 base at V and 6 bases at J; junction bases unmatched: 1. CDR1 is SGHAT and CDR2 is FQNNGV in the germline V gene. The CDR3 spans 14 residues. This CDR3 is CASSLVSGGNEQFF. The CDR3 nucleotides read TGTGCCAGCAGCTTAGTTAGCGGGGGCAATGAGCAGTTCTTC. Looking up the rest from reference TRBV11-2 and TRBJ2-1 gives the full variable domain: EAGVAQSPRYKIIEKRQSVAFWCNPISGHATLYWYQQILGQGPKLLIQFQNNGVVDDSQLPKDRFSAERLKGVDSTLKIQPAKLEDSAVYLCASSLVSGGNEQFFGPGTRLTVL.

The gene calls are TRBV29-1 and TRBJ2-1; 11 bases match TRBD2. CDR3 length: 20 residues. V trimming: 2 bases; J trimming: 4 bases; junction bases outside the gene matches: 19. In germline, CDR1 is SQVTM, CDR2 ANQGSEA. Here the CDR3 reads CSVERSLASGGRLLYNEQFF. The CDR3 DNA reads as TGCAGCGTTGAAAGATCGTTGGCTAGCGGGGGGCGCCTCCTTTACAATGAGCAGTTCTTC.

V and J are TRBV9 and TRBJ1-6, with D tentatively TRBD1 (5 bases). Per germline, CDR1 SGDLS and CDR2 YYNGEE. V gave up 4 bases and J gave up 9 bases, with 17 bases separating them. The CDR3 is 15 residues long. In DNA, the CDR3 is TGTGCCAGCAGCACCGGGGGAAGCGTGCGTTCACCCCTCCACTTT. It is translated as CASSTGGSVRSPLHF.

The chain employs TRBV18 and TRBJ2-2; TRBD1 agrees at 9 bases. The germline V gene has CDR1 KGHSH and CDR2 LQKENI. V lost 4 bases, J lost 3 bases, and 6 bases stayed unmatched. This CDR3 has 16 amino acids. The CDR3 bases are TGTGCCAGCTCACAAACCGGGACAGGGCACACCGGGGAGCTGTTTTTT. It encodes CASSQTGTGHTGELFF.

The V gene is TRBV24-1, the J gene TRBJ1-5, with a possible D match to TRBD1 (5 bases). CDR1 and CDR2 (germline): KGHDR, SFDVKD. The CDR3 covers 14 residues. The V end lost 3 bases, the J end lost 4 bases, and 9 bases lay between the germline ends. The CDR3 spells CATSDVGGNQPQHF. The CDR3 region has the DNA TGTGCCACCAGTGATGTGGGGGGAAATCAGCCCCAGCATTTT.

This clone was observed once. The CDR3 DNA reads as TGCGCCAGCAGCCAAGCCGCGGTGGAAGAGCAGTACTTC. It yields the protein CASSQAAVEEQYF. The J gene is TRBJ2-7, the V gene TRBV4-1; D is undetermined. Between the trimmed V and J ends, which lost 1 base and 7 bases, there was a span of 11 bases. The CDR3 has 13 residues. Germline CDR1 reads MGHRA; CDR2 reads YSYEKL.

This chain links TRBV10-1 with TRBJ2-1, with a possible D match to TRBD1 (5 bases). Germline V gives CDR1 WNHNN, CDR2 SYGVQD (reference sequence). The CDR3 has 15 residues. The V end lost 2 bases, the J end lost 0 bases, and 8 bases lay between the germline ends. CDR3 in DNA: TGCGCCAGCAGTGAGAGGGGCAGCTCCTACAATGAGCAGTTCTTC. This encodes CASSERGSSYNEQFF.

The rearrangement links TRBV7-9 to TRBJ2-5; 8 nucleotides line up with TRBD1. This CDR3 has 15 residues. Trimming cost V 3 bases and J 2 bases; bases outside gene matches: 5. CDR1 and CDR2 from the germline V gene are SEHNR and FQNEAQ (reference sequence). The CDR3 sequence is CASSFVTGGQETQYF. The DNA of the CDR3 is TGTGCCAGCAGCTTTGTAACAGGGGGTCAAGAGACCCAGTACTTC.

The CDR3 here is CASSYSAGYSYEQYF. CDR3 nucleotides: TGTGCCAGCAGTTATTCCGCGGGGTACTCCTACGAGCAGTACTTC. The gene calls are TRBV6-2 or TRBV6-3 and TRBJ2-7; D might be TRBD2 (6 bases). There are 15 residues in the CDR3. Trimming shortened V by 3 bases and J by 0 bases, and 12 bases separated the two germline ends. In germline, CDR1 is MNHEY, CDR2 SVGEGT.

This rearrangement joins TRBV27 to TRBJ2-3; 7 positions agree with TRBD1. The CDR3 is 15 residues long. Germline V gene lookup returns CDR1 MNHEY and CDR2 SMNVEV (reference sequence). Trimming removed 7 bases from V and 0 bases from J; junction bases left unmatched: 7. The CDR3 spells CASKAGGVSTDTQYF. The CDR3 DNA follows: TGTGCCAGCAAGGCAGGGGGTGTGAGCACAGATACGCAGTATTTT.

This chain connects TRBV7-2 to TRBJ2-5, with 14 bases matching TRBD2. V dropped 4 bases and J dropped 6; count of bases not matched to a gene: 10. The CDR3 consists of 17 residues. Germline-derived CDR1 and CDR2 are SGHTA and FQGNSA. The chain's CDR3 is CASSSDPGTSGGKTQYF. Written as DNA, the CDR3 is TGTGCCAGCAGCTCTGACCCCGGGACTAGCGGGGGAAAGACCCAGTACTTC.

This clone occurred a few times. The gene calls are TRBV5-1 and TRBJ2-2; D may be TRBD1 (6 bases). CDR3 length equals 15 residues. Trimming stripped 4 bases from V and 1 base from J, with 11 bases between. Germline V lookup: CDR1 SGHRS, CDR2 YFSETQ. CDR3 protein: CASSRTELNTGELFF. The DNA of the CDR3 is TGCGCCAGCAGCAGGACAGAACTGAACACCGGGGAGCTGTTTTTT.

V is TRBV7-8 and J is TRBJ1-3, with a possible D match to TRBD1 (5 bases). CDR3 length equals 13 residues. From germline, CDR1 is SGHVS and CDR2 FQNEAQ. Trimming took off 3 bases at V and 2 bases at J, with 5 bases between the two ends. In DNA, the CDR3 is TGTGCCAGCAGCTTGACAGCTGGAAACACCATATATTTT. The encoded protein is CASSLTAGNTIYF.

The chain recombines TRBV7-8 with TRBJ1-5; D remains unclear. Germline lookup yields CDR1 SGHVS and CDR2 FQNEAQ. The CDR3 totals 14 residues. V shed 5 bases and J shed 1 base, with 9 bases lying between them. CDR3 bases: TGTGCCAGCAGCCTCACAGAGAGCAATCAGCCCCAGCATTTT. This encodes CASSLTESNQPQHF.

This clone was detected only a few times. This chain links TRBV19 with TRBJ2-3, with 8 bases fitting TRBD2. The CDR3 runs to 16 residues. The V gene end was trimmed by 5 bases and the J gene end by 2 bases; junction bases not matched to a gene: 9. CDR1 LNHDA and CDR2 SQIVND come from the germline V gene (reference sequence). The CDR3 DNA reads TGTGCCAGTAGTGACTTACTAGCGGACGTCACAGATACGCAGTATTTT. Translating gives CASSDLLADVTDTQYF.

The chain has TRBV6-5 and TRBJ2-3; D is possibly TRBD2 (5 bases). This CDR3 region has 15 residues. V gave up 0 bases and J gave up 4 bases, with 11 bases separating them. Germline assignment: CDR1 MNHEY and CDR2 SVGAGI. For the CDR3, the DNA is TGTGCCAGCAGTTACTCGATGCTAGCTGCAGATACGCAGTATTTT. Its translation: CASSYSMLAADTQYF.

The chain is built from TRBV19 and TRBJ2-7; a possible D gene is TRBD2 (5 bases). CDR3 length: 15 residues. The V gene lost 5 bases and the J gene lost 7 bases, with 21 bases spanning the gap. Germline CDR1 reads LNHDA; CDR2 reads SQIVND (reference sequence). DNA of the CDR3: TGTGCCAGTAGTCCCCGGACTTCCTCCAGGCGGGAGCAGTACTTC. Translation gives CASSPRTSSRREQYF.

This clone has only one observation. An end of the junction does not agree with germline; a read error may underlie this. This chain uses TRBV7-7 with TRBJ2-3; 8 bases map to TRBD2. This CDR3 has 18 residues. CDR1 is SSHAT, CDR2 FNYEAQ, per germline (reference sequence). The CDR3 protein is CASSWGRGGLPGTDTQYF. The CDR3 DNA sequence: TGTGCTAGCAGCTGGGGTCGGGGGGGCCTCCCGGGCACAGATACGCAGTATTTT. Full variable domain (missing parts from reference TRBV7-7 and TRBJ2-3): GAGVSQSPRYKVTKRGQDVTLRCDPISSHATLYWYQQALGQGPEFLTYFNYEAQPDKSGLPSDRFSAERPEGSISTLTIQRTEQRDSAMYRCASSWGRGGLPGTDTQYFGPGTRLTVL.

The chain has TRBV6-5 and TRBJ2-3, with 8 bases matching TRBD2. V shed 7 bases and J 7 bases; nucleotides not matched to a gene: 13. The CDR3 spans 15 residues. Germline assignment: CDR1 MNHEY and CDR2 SVGAGI. The CDR3 reads CASNLRASGRYTQYF. CDR3 nucleotides: TGTGCCAGCAACCTCCGGGCTAGCGGGCGGTATACGCAGTATTTT.

The chain combines TRBV12-1 with TRBJ1-6. TRBV12-1 is tagged as a pseudogene. The CDR3 runs 13 residues. The CDR3 bases are TGTGCCAGCAGCCATCAACGGGTTTCACCCCTCCACTTT. It yields the protein CASSHQRVSPLHF.

The chain combines TRBV11-2 with TRBJ1-3, with D tentatively TRBD1 (5 bases). Germline CDR1 reads SGHAT; CDR2 reads FQNNGV. The V end lost 3 bases, the J end lost 4 bases, and 10 bases lay between the germline ends. The CDR3 is 14 residues long. Here the CDR3 DNA reads TGTGCCAGCAGCTTGGGGACTCTGGGAAACACCATATATTTT. It translates to CASSLGTLGNTIYF.

This chain uses TRBV6-6 with TRBJ2-2; 10 bases are shared with TRBD2. V lost 7 bases, J lost 5 bases, and 4 bases stayed unmatched. CDR1 and CDR2 (germline): MNHNY, SVGAGI (reference sequence). The CDR3 covers 14 residues. The CDR3 sequence is CASIGAGGTGELFF. The CDR3 coding sequence is TGTGCCAGCATCGGAGCGGGGGGGACCGGGGAGCTGTTTTTT.

The chain joins TRBV3-1 (or the pseudogene TRBV3-2) to TRBJ2-2; 10 nucleotides line up with TRBD2. The CDR3 totals 17 residues. Unmatched junction bases numbered 7, after V lost 0 bases and J lost 6 bases. Germline V gives CDR1 LGHDT, CDR2 YNNKEL (reference sequence). The CDR3 loop reads CASSQDSSGGAPGELFF. CDR3 DNA: TGTGCCAGCAGCCAAGATTCGAGCGGGGGGGCCCCCGGGGAGCTGTTTTTT.

The chain links TRBV2 to TRBJ2-5, with 9 nucleotides matching TRBD1. The CDR3 sequence is 16 residues long. CDR1 is SNHLY and CDR2 is FYNNEI in the germline V gene. Trimming removed 7 bases from V and 5 bases from J; junction bases left unmatched: 14. CDR3 loop: CASTFSPGQGWETQYF. The CDR3 DNA reads as TGTGCCAGCACTTTTTCTCCGGGACAGGGATGGGAGACCCAGTACTTC. The full variable domain, in which reference TRBV2 and TRBJ2-5 provide the parts outside the CDR3, is EPEVTQTPSHQVTQMGQEVILRCVPISNHLYFYWYRQILGQKVEFLVSFYNNEISEKSEIFDDQFSVERPDGSNFTLKIRSTKLEDSAMYFCASTFSPGQGWETQYFGPGTRLLVL.

The V call is TRBV19, the J call TRBJ2-1; 8 bases fit TRBD2. With 5 bases clipped from V and 0 bases from J, the junction kept 9 bases outside the gene matches. The germline CDR1 and CDR2 sequences are LNHDA and SQIVND (reference sequence). The CDR3 runs to 17 residues. In DNA, the CDR3 is TGTGCCAGTAGTCATACGCGGGGGGCCGCCTCCTACAATGAGCAGTTCTTC. The encoded protein is CASSHTRGAASYNEQFF.

V gene TRBV7-2 combines with J gene TRBJ2-3; 7 bases align to TRBD1. Per germline, CDR1 SGHTA and CDR2 FQGNSA. V trimming: 2 bases; J trimming: 1 base; junction bases outside the gene matches: 3. This CDR3 contains 15 residues. DNA of the CDR3: TGTGCCAGCAGCTTAAGGGGGCTTGGCACAGATACGCAGTATTTT. It encodes CASSLRGLGTDTQYF.

The rearrangement links TRBV18 to TRBJ2-1; 12 bases fit TRBD2. The CDR3 sequence is 17 residues long. The germline V gene has CDR1 KGHSH and CDR2 LQKENI. The V gene end was trimmed by 1 base and the J gene end by 5 bases; junction bases not matched to a gene: 6. CDR3 loop: CASSPRASGGVDNEQFF. The CDR3 DNA sequence: TGTGCCAGCTCACCACGAGCTAGCGGGGGGGTAGACAATGAGCAGTTCTTC.

The rearrangement uses TRBV27 and TRBJ1-5; no definite D call. V gave up 0 bases and J gave up 5 bases, with 8 bases separating them. The CDR3 extends over 14 amino acids. Germline assignment: CDR1 MNHEY and CDR2 SMNVEV (reference sequence). The CDR3 coding sequence is TGTGCCAGCAGTTTATCGGCCAGTTATCAGCCCCAGCATTTT. Translating it yields CASSLSASYQPQHF.